The 7 T cell receptor beta chains given below trace back to one sample, sequenced in a study of control samples from healthy donors and cancer patients. The table came from immunoSEQ multiplex PCR; TCRdb's copy has only in-frame clones and leaves some out. Of 15,000 or so clones listed, 85% to 90% were seen once; the top ten hold roughly 12%. The sequencing sample was made of PBMCs. These receptor sequences come from a woman aged 70 to 79 with colorectal cancer.

This clone was recorded a few times. The chain has TRBV12-3 or TRBV12-4 and TRBJ1-2; no definite D call. Trimming pared 1 base from V and 8 bases from J, leaving 5 bases between. The CDR3 is 11 amino acids. CDR3 sequence reads: CASSLEEGYTF. CDR3 in DNA: TGTGCCAGCAGTTTAGAGGAGGGCTACACCTTC.

The chain has TRBV7-3 and TRBJ1-6; D is possibly TRBD1 (5 bases). The V end was cut by 2 bases, the J end by 4 bases, with 9 bases between. Germline-derived CDR1 and CDR2 are SGHTA and FQGTGA. This CDR3 region has 15 residues. The CDR3 coding sequence is TGTGCCAGCAGCTTAGAGGAGGGGTATAATTCACCCCTCCACTTT. It is translated as CASSLEEGYNSPLHF.

V and J are TRBV4-1 and TRBJ2-7; D unclear. Trimming removed 5 bases from V and 5 bases from J, with 10 bases in between. The CDR3 is made up of 12 amino acids. Germline V gives CDR1 MGHRA, CDR2 YSYEKL. The CDR3 nucleotides read TGCGCCAGCAGCATGGTTGCGGACGAGCAGTACTTC. Translation gives CASSMVADEQYF.

The chain carries TRBV27 and TRBJ1-1, with D maybe TRBD1 (5 bases). The CDR3 runs to 13 residues. Germline values: CDR1 MNHEY, CDR2 SMNVEV (reference sequence). With 0 bases removed from V and 7 bases from J, the gap between germline ends came to 9 bases. The CDR3 DNA reads as TGTGCCAGCAGTTTATCTTGGGGGGGTGAAGCTTTCTTT. The encoded protein is CASSLSWGGEAFF.

This chain connects TRBV5-1 to TRBJ2-5; 9 bases align to TRBD1. Per the germline V gene, CDR1 is SGHRS and CDR2 is YFSETQ. The CDR3 has 16 residues. Trimming cost V 4 bases and J 4 bases; bases outside gene matches: 11. The CDR3 DNA reads as TGCGCCAGCAGCCTAACACAGGGGGCGCGGGGAGAGACCCAGTACTTC. Translation: CASSLTQGARGETQYF. Filled out from reference TRBV5-1 and TRBJ2-5, the complete variable domain reads KAGVTQTPRYLIKTRGQQVTLSCSPISGHRSVSWYQQTPGQGLQFLFEYFSETQRNKGNFPGRFSGRQFSNSRSEMNVSTLELGDSALYLCASSLTQGARGETQYFGPGTRLLVL.

This clone occurred a few times. V gene TRBV19 combines with J gene TRBJ1-6; 11 nucleotides agree with TRBD1. In germline, CDR1 is LNHDA, CDR2 SQIVND (reference sequence). V shed 7 bases, J shed 8 bases, and the junction held 1 base outside the gene matches. The CDR3 is made up of 13 amino acids. The CDR3 protein is CASKGQGDSPLHF. The CDR3 DNA follows: TGTGCCAGTAAGGGACAGGGGGATTCACCCCTCCACTTT.

The V gene is TRBV7-3, the J gene TRBJ1-6, with 7 bases aligning to TRBD1. V shed 5 bases, J shed 7 bases, and the junction held 2 bases outside the gene matches. The germline CDR1 and CDR2 sequences are SGHTA and FQGTGA. CDR3 size: 13 residues. In nucleotides, the CDR3 is TGTGCCAGCAGCCGGGACAGAAATTCACCCCTCCACTTT. This sequence encodes CASSRDRNSPLHF.